This is a list of T cell receptor beta chains from one sample in a study of CD8+ T cells in alopecia areata. Profiled with immunoSEQ multiplex PCR; TCRdb holds only in-frame clones, not every one. In the table there are about 140,000 clones, 51% of which are singletons. The material was CD4+ T cells sorted from blood, obtained at week 0. The receptor set was obtained from a human donor with alopecia areata. Each CDR3 is given with its conserved first and last residue. D genes are given only for firm matches. A clone size is listed for some rows: how often the clone was seen (once, few, many), or a class if it is expanded.

abundance: .; v_gene: TRBV29-1; d_gene: TRBD2; j_gene: TRBJ2-5; CDR3nt: TGCAGCGTTGAACTAGCGGGAGTAGAGACCCAGTACTTC; CDR3aa: CSVELAGVETQYF
abundance: .; v_gene: TRBV29-1; d_gene: .; j_gene: TRBJ1-2; CDR3nt: TGCAGCGTTGAAAACAGGCGCTATGGCTACACCTTC; CDR3aa: CSVENRRYGYTF
abundance: .; v_gene: TRBV14; d_gene: .; j_gene: TRBJ2-1; CDR3nt: TGTGCCAGCAGCCAAGCGTCTAGGATCAATGAGCAGTTCTTC; CDR3aa: CASSQASRINEQFF
abundance: .; v_gene: TRBV29-1; d_gene: TRBD2; j_gene: TRBJ2-1; CDR3nt: TGCAGCGTTGGGGGCGGGACTAGCGCATGGAATGAGCAGTTCTTC; CDR3aa: CSVGGGTSAWNEQFF
abundance: .; v_gene: TRBV7-2; d_gene: .; j_gene: TRBJ2-3; CDR3nt: TGTGCCAGCAGCTTAGCGATGGGGCACACAGATACGCAGTATTTT; CDR3aa: CASSLAMGHTDTQYF
abundance: .; v_gene: TRBV7-8; d_gene: TRBD2; j_gene: TRBJ2-1; CDR3nt: TGTGCCAGCAGCTTATCGATTGTAGCGGGAGGCTACAATGAGCAGTTCTTC; CDR3aa: CASSLSIVAGGYNEQFF
abundance: .; v_gene: TRBV18; d_gene: TRBD1; j_gene: TRBJ2-7; CDR3nt: TGTGCCAGCTCACTACCGGGACAGGGTCTCTACGAGCAGTACTTC; CDR3aa: CASSLPGQGLYEQYF
abundance: few; v_gene: TRBV29-1; d_gene: .; j_gene: TRBJ2-7; CDR3nt: TGCAGCGTTGGAGGGAACCACGAGCAGTACTTC; CDR3aa: CSVGGNHEQYF
abundance: .; v_gene: TRBV29-1; d_gene: .; j_gene: TRBJ2-1; CDR3nt: TGCAGCGTTGATACGGGAGCGTACAATGAGCAGTTCTTC; CDR3aa: CSVDTGAYNEQFF
abundance: .; v_gene: TRBV29-1; d_gene: .; j_gene: TRBJ2-1; CDR3nt: TGCAGCGTTGAAAGTGCGGATGAGCAGTTCTTC; CDR3aa: CSVESADEQFF
abundance: .; v_gene: TRBV5-1; d_gene: .; j_gene: TRBJ1-4; CDR3nt: TGCGCCAGCAGCTTACCGGGCCAAAAGGAAAAACTGTTTTTT; CDR3aa: CASSLPGQKEKLFF
abundance: .; v_gene: TRBV30; d_gene: .; j_gene: TRBJ1-1; CDR3nt: TGTGCCTGGAGTGTACTTAGGGCTTTCTTT; CDR3aa: CAWSVLRAFF
abundance: .; v_gene: TRBV4-3; d_gene: .; j_gene: TRBJ2-3; CDR3nt: TGCGCCAGCAGCCAAGGGTACAGCGCAGATACGCAGTATTTT; CDR3aa: CASSQGYSADTQYF
abundance: .; v_gene: TRBV5-4; d_gene: TRBD2; j_gene: TRBJ2-5; CDR3nt: TGTGCCAGCAGCGCAACTAGCGGGGCGATCCAAGAGACCCAGTACTTC; CDR3aa: CASSATSGAIQETQYF
abundance: .; v_gene: TRBV4-2; d_gene: .; j_gene: TRBJ1-3; CDR3nt: TGTGCCAGCAGCCCACTCTCATTGACAGACTCTGGAAACACCATATATTTT; CDR3aa: CASSPLSLTDSGNTIYF
abundance: .; v_gene: TRBV18; d_gene: .; j_gene: TRBJ2-2; CDR3nt: TGTGCCAGCTCACCTGGCGGGAACCCCGGGGAGCTGTTTTTT; CDR3aa: CASSPGGNPGELFF